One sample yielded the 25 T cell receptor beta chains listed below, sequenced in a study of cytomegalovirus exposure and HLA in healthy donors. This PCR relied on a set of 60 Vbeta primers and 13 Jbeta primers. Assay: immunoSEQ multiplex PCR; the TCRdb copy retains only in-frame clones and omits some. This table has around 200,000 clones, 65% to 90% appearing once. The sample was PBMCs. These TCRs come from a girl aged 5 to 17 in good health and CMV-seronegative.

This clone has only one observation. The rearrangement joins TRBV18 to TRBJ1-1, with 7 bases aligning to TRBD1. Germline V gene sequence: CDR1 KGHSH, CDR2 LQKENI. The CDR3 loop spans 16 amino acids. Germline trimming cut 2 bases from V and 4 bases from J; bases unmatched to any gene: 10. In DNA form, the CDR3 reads TGTGCCAGCTCACCAGAAGACAGGGCCCTAGGCACTGAAGCTTTCTTT. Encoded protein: CASSPEDRALGTEAFF.

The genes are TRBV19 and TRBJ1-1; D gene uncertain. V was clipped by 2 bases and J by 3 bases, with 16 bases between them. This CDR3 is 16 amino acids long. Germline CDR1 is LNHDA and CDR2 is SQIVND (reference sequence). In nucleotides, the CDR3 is TGTGCCAGTAGTATAAGCCTCGGGAGGTCGTACACTGAAGCTTTCTTT. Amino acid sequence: CASSISLGRSYTEAFF.

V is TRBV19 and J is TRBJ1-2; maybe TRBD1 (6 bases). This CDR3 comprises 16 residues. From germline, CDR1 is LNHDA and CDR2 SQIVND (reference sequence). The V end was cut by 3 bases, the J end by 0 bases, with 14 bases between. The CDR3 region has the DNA TGTGCCAGTAGTATTTCAGGGGCCCATTCTAACTATGGCTACACCTTC. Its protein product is CASSISGAHSNYGYTF.

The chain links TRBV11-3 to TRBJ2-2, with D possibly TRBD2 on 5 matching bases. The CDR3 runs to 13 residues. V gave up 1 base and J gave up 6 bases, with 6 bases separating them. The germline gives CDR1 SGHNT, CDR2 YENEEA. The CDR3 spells CASSLAGSGELFF. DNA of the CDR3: TGTGCCAGCAGCTTAGCGGGGTCCGGGGAGCTGTTTTTT.

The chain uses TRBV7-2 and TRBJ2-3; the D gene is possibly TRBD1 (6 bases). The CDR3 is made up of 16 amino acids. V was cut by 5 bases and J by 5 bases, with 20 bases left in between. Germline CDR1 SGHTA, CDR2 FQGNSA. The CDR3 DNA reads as TGTGCCAGCAGCGGTCGGACAGCCCCGTCGGGAGATACGCAGTATTTT. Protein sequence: CASSGRTAPSGDTQYF.

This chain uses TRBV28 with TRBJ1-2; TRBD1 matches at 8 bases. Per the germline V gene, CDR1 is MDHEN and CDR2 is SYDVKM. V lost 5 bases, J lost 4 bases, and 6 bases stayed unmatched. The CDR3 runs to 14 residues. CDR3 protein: CASSRSQGAYGYTF. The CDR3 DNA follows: TGTGCCAGCAGTCGCTCCCAGGGGGCCTATGGCTACACCTTC.

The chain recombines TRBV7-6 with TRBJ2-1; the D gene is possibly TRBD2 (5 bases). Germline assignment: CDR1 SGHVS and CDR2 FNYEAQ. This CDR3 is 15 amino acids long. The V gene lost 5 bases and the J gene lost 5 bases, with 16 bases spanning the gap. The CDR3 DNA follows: TGTGCCAGCAGCCGAAGAGTCGAGAGGGACAATGAGCAGTTCTTC. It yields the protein CASSRRVERDNEQFF.

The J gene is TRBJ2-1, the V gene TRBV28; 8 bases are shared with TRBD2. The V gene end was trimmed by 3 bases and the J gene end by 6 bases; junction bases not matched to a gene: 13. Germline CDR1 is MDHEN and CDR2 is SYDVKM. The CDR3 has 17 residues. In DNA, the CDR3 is TGTGCCAGCAGTTTCTTGATCGGCGGGGGGACCCGCAATGAGCAGTTCTTC. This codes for CASSFLIGGGTRNEQFF.

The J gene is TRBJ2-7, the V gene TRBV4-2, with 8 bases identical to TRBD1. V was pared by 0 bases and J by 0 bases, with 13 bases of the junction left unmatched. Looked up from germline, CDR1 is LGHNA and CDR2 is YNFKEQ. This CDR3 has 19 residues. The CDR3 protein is CASSQDHPASGTGSYEQYF. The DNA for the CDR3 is TGTGCCAGCAGCCAAGATCATCCTGCCTCCGGGACAGGCTCCTACGAGCAGTACTTC.

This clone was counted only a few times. The CDR3 spells CASSYATGVAQPQHF. The CDR3 DNA reads TGTGCCAGCAGTTATGCCACAGGAGTTGCTCAGCCCCAGCATTTT. The V and J genes are TRBV6-6 and TRBJ1-5; D might be TRBD1 (5 bases). The CDR3 has 15 amino acids. The germline V and J ends were trimmed by 3 bases and 6 bases, with 15 bases remaining between them. The germline V gene encodes CDR1 MNHNY and CDR2 SVGAGI (reference sequence).

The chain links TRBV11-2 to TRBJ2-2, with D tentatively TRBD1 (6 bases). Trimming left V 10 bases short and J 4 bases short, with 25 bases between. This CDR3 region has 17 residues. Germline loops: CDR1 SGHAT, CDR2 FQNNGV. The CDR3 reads CATTGSGGGVGTGELFF. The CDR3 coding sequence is TGTGCCACAACAGGGAGCGGCGGAGGAGTAGGCACCGGGGAGCTGTTTTTT.

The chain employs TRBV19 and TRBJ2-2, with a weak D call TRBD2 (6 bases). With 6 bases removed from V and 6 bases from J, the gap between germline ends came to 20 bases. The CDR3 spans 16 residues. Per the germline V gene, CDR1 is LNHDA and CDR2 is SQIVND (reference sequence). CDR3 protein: CASSIHTARLAGELFF. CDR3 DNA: TGTGCCAGTAGCATACACACGGCCCGACTAGCCGGGGAGCTGTTTTTT.

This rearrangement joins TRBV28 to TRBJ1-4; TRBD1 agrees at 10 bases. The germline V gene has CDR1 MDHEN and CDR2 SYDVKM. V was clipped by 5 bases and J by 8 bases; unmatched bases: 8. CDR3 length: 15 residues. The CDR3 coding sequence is TGTGCCAGCAGTGAAACCGGGACAGGGGACGAAAAACTGTTTTTT. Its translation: CASSETGTGDEKLFF.

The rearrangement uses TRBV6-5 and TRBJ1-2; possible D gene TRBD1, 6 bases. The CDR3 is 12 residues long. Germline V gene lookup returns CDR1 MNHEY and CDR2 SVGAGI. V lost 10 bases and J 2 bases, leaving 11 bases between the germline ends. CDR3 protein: CAIHRANYGYTF. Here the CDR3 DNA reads TGTGCCATCCACAGGGCAAACTATGGCTACACCTTC.

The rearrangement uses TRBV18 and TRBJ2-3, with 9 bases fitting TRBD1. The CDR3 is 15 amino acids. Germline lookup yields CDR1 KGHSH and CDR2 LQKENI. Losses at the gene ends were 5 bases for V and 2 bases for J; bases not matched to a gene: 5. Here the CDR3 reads CASSGTGMNTDTQYF. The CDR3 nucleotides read TGTGCCAGCTCAGGGACAGGGATGAACACAGATACGCAGTATTTT.

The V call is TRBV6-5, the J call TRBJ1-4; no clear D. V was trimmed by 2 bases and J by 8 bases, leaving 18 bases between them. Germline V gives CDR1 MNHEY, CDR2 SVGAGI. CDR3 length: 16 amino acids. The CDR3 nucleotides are TGTGCCAGCAGTTACGCGCTCAAGGCGACGGGGGAAAAACTGTTTTTT. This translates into CASSYALKATGEKLFF.

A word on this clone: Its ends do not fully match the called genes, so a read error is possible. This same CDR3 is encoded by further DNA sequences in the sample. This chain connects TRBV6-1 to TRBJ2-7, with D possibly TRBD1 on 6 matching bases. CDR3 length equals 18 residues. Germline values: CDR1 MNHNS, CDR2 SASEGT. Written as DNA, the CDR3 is TGTGCCAGCAGTGAAACTGGGGCAGGGGTTCTCCCTTCCTACGAGCAGTACTTT. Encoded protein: CASSETGAGVLPSYEQYF.

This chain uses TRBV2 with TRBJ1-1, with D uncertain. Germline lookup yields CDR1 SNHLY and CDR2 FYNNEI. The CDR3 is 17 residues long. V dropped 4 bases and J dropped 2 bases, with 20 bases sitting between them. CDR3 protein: CASSVGRVFGGNTEAFF. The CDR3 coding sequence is TGTGCCAGCAGTGTGGGCAGAGTTTTTGGAGGAAACACTGAAGCTTTCTTT.

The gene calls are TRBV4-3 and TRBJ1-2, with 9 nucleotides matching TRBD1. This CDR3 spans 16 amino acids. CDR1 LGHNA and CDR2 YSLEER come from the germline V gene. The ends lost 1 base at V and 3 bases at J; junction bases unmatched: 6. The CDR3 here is CASSQARTGADYGYTF. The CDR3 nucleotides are TGCGCCAGCAGCCAAGCGAGGACAGGGGCTGACTATGGCTACACCTTC.

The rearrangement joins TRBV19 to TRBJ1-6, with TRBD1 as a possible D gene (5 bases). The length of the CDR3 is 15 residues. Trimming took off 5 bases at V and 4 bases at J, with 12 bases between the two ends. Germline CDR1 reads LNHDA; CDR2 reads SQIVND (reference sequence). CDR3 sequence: CASSPDPGYNSPLHF. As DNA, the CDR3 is TGTGCCAGTAGTCCCGATCCAGGGTATAATTCACCCCTCCACTTT.

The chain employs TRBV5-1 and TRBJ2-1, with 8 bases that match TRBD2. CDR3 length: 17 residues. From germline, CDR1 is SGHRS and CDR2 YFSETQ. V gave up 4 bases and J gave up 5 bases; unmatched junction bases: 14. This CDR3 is CASSLGGSGSGHNEQFF. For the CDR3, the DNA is TGCGCCAGCAGCCTGGGAGGGAGCGGGAGTGGACACAATGAGCAGTTCTTC.

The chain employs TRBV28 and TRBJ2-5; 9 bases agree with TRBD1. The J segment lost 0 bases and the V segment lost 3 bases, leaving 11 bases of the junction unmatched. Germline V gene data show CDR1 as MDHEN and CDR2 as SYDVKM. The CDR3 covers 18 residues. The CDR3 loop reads CASSFSYYRDRDQETQYF. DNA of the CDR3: TGTGCCAGCAGTTTTTCCTACTACCGGGACAGGGACCAAGAGACCCAGTACTTC.

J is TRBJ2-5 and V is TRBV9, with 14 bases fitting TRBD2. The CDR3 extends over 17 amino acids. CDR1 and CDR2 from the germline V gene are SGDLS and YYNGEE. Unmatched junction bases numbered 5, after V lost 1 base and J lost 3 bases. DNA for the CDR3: TGTGCCAGCAGCGTATCGACTAGCGGGGGGGGTGAAGAGACCCAGTACTTC. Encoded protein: CASSVSTSGGGEETQYF.

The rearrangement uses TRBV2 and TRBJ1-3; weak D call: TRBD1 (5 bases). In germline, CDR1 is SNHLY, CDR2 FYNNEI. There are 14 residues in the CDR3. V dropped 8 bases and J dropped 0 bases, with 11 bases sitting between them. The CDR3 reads CASVGAHSGNTIYF. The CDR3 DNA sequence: TGTGCCAGCGTTGGGGCTCACTCTGGAAACACCATATATTTT.

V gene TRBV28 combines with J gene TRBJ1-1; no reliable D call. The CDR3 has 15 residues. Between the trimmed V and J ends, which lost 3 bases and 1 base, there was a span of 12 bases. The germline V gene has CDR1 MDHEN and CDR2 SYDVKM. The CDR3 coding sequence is TGTGCCAGCAGTTTTCGATCAGCAGGGAACACTGAAGCTTTCTTT. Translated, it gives CASSFRSAGNTEAFF.